The present T cell receptor (beta chain) was sequenced within a study of OX40 agonist ivuxolimab in advanced cancers. Regarding the complete study: Ivuxolimab was an agonistic, fully human IgG2 monoclonal antibody directed against OX40 (CD134), a costimulatory receptor. Intravenous ivuxolimab was administered to patients every 2 weeks at six dose levels: 0.01, 0.1, 0.3, 1.5, 3 and 10 mg/kg. The dose-escalation cohort was almost 85% male with a mean age of about 58 years, ranging from about 20 to 80. The paper describes the monotherapy dose-escalation part (N of about 57 patients) of the phase I trial of ivuxolimab. Partial responses occurred in three dose-escalation patients: two with cutaneous melanoma and one with hepatocellular carcinoma. The purpose of peripheral TCRbeta sequencing was to test whether ivuxolimab changed TCR sequence diversity and led to clonal T-cell expansion. Of the 52 patients in dose escalation, 19 had hepatocellular carcinoma, approximately 15 had melanoma, 9 had renal cell carcinoma and 9 had head and neck cancer. Patients were allowed to have had prior anti-PD-1, anti-PD-L1 or anti-CTLA-4 therapy, and about 40% of the dose-escalation patients had been treated with checkpoint inhibitors. What the research found in general, with its limitations: Antigen specificity was not determined for the clonally expanded peripheral T cells. Low levels of normalized T-cell clonal expansion were also shown by some nonresponding patients. Partial responders in the 0.1-3.0 mg/kg groups had among the lowest normalized peripheral clonal expansion, especially among CD8+ T cells. Clonal expansion of both CD4+ and CD8+ blood T cells was observed from baseline to week 6 at doses 0.1 to 3.0 mg/kg. After ivuxolimab, CD8+ T cells had more expanded clones than CD4+ T cells on average.

Regarding this clone: Its antigen is currently not known. The input lacks base qualities; no much larger clone sits a single base away.

Trimming accounts for 2 bases at V and 4 bases at J, while the number of junction bases matched to no gene is 5. CDR3 length: 14 amino acids, cysteine to phenylalanine. The read is trimmed to its CDR3 DNA, 42 bases read in frame from base 1. CDR1 and CDR2 are read off the germline V gene as SGDLS and YYNGEE. To sequence the TCRbeta CDR3 region, genomic DNA was isolated from the sorted cells. The immunoSEQ Assay was used to sequence the TCRbeta CDR3 regions. The source is immuneACCESS, and TCRdb retained only in-frame sequences with V and J called. Part of the clones is not carried over; for the studies checked, unresolved V genes explain less than half of this, and the remainder is unexplained. This sample lists some 73,000 clones; about 90% were detected once. The ten largest clones represent about 10% of the sample. Patients with a history of autoimmune disease or receiving systemic immunosuppression were excluded from the trial. Peripheral blood for TCR sequencing was drawn from every dose cohort at baseline, at cycle 4 day 1 and at cycle 7 day 1. Samples were obtained from an open-label, multicenter, first-in-human phase I dose-escalation trial of ivuxolimab. Adults with locally advanced or metastatic melanoma, renal cell, hepatocellular, or head and neck squamous cell carcinoma were enrolled in the trial. Before TCR sequencing, CD4+ T cells and CD8+ T cells from peripheral blood were sorted into separate populations.

The sequence derives from an adult with an advanced solid tumor such as melanoma, head and neck, liver or kidney cancer. The V and J genes are TRBV9 and TRBJ1-1, and TRBD1 aligns with 7 junction nucleotides. Here the sequenced sample was CD4+ or CD8+ T cells sorted from blood, taken in a trial of the OX40 agonist ivuxolimab. The bases read TGTGCCAGCAGCGTCGGGACAGAGACCACTGAAGCTTTCTTT. Protein translation: CASSVGTETTEAFF.